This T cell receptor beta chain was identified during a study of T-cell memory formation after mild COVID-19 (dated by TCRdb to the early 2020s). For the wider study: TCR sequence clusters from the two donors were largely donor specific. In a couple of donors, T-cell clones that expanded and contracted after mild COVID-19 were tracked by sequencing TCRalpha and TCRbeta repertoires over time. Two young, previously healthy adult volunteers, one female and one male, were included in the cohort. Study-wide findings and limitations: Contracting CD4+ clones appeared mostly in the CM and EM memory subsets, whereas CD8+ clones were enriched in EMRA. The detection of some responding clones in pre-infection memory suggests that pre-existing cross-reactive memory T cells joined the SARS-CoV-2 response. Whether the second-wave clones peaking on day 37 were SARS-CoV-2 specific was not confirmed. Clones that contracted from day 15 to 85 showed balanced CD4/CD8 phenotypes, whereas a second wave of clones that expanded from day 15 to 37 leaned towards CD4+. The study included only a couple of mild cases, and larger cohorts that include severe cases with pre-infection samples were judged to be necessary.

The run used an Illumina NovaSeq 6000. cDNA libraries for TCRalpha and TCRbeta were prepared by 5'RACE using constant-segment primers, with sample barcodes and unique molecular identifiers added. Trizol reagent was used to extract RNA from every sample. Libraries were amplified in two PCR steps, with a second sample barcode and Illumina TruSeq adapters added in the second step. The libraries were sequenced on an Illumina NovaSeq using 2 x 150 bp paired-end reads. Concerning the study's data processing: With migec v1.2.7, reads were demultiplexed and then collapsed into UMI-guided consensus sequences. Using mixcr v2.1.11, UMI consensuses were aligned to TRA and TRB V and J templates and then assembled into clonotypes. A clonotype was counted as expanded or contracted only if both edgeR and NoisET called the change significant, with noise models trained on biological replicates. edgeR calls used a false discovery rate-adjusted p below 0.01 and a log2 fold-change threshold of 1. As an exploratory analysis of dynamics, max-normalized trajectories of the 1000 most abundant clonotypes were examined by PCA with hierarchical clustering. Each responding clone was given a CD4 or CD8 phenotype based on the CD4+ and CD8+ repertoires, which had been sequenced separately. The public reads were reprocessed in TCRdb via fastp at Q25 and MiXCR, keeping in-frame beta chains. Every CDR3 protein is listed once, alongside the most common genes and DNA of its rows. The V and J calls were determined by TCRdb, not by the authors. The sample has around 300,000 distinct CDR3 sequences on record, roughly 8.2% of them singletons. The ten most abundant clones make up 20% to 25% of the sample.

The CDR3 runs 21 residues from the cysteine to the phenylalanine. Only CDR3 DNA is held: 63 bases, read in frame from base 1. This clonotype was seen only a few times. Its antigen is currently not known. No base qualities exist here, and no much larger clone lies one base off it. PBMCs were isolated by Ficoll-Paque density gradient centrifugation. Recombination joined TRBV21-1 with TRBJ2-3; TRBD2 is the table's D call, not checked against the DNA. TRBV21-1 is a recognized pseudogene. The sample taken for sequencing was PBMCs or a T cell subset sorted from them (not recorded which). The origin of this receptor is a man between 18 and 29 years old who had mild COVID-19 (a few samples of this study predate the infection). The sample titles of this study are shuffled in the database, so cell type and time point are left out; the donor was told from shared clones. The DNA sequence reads TGTGCCAGCAGCAAAGGGGAGGGGTATCGGACGGACATGACTAGCACAGATACGCAGTATTTT. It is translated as CASSKGEGYRTDMTSTDTQYF.